These T cell receptor beta chains were read from a single sample in a study of post-analysis software for immune sequencing data. MiXCR was run by TCRdb on the PCR reads, yielding one entry per CDR3 protein. The sample contains hundreds of thousands of distinct CDR3 sequences, approximately 45% of which appear only once. Input material: blood. The source is a girl aged 5-17 years with multiple sclerosis. Each CDR3 is given with its conserved first and last residue.

V: TRBV29-1; J: TRBJ1-2; CDR3: CSVGGFATVGYTF
V: TRBV10-3; J: TRBJ1-5; CDR3: CAIRESGGPNQPQHF
V: TRBV7-2; J: TRBJ2-7; CDR3: CASSLGTRNYEQYF
V: TRBV28; J: TRBJ1-4; CDR3: CASSFGFLIDEKLFF
V: TRBV7-2; J: .; CDR3: CAWGTGAGGLGLETQYF
V: TRBV20-1; J: TRBJ1-6; CDR3: CSAIPRTQYNSPLHF
V: TRBV20-1; J: TRBJ2-5; CDR3: CRPVGEKTQYF
V: TRBV7-9; J: .; CDR3: CVSTPRGLGEDYEQYF
V: TRBV10-3; J: TRBJ2-1; CDR3: CAFRGTSGNQSGNEQFF
V: TRBV7-9; J: TRBJ1-1; CDR3: CASSRTGRMNTEAFF
V: TRBV27; J: TRBJ2-6; CDR3: CASNTRGWVSGANVLTF
V: TRBV3-1; J: TRBJ2-3; CDR3: CASSQIWDRVADTQYF
V: TRBV5-1; J: TRBJ2-1; CDR3: CASSLTFLAGGSYNEQFF
V: TRBV4-1; J: TRBJ2-1; CDR3: CASSQGQGIPNEQFF
V: TRBV29-1; J: TRBJ1-2; CDR3: CSVDRGAAGTF
V: TRBV20-1; J: .; CDR3: CRARADSGYEQYF
V: TRBV27; J: TRBJ2-1; CDR3: CASGRLGLAGGGALYNEQFF
V: TRBV29-1; J: TRBJ1-5; CDR3: CSVEDLGAYSNQPQHF
V: TRBV28; J: TRBJ2-2; CDR3: CASSFHAAVGSGELFF
V: TRBV7-6; J: TRBJ2-5; CDR3: CASSLGTMETQYF
V: TRBV5-1; J: TRBJ1-1; CDR3: CASNGGLDHTEAFF
V: TRBV27; J: TRBJ2-2; CDR3: CASTIGGEVTGELFF
V: TRBV5-1; J: TRBJ1-2; CDR3: CASSLESGTGYGYTF
V: TRBV3-1; J: TRBJ2-7; CDR3: CASSQEGGQGDYEQYF
V: TRBV7-9; J: TRBJ2-1; CDR3: CASSLDGTSSGEQFF
V: TRBV29-1; J: TRBJ2-7; CDR3: CSAEGRDYEQYF
V: TRBV7-2; J: TRBJ1-2; CDR3: CASSLGDGSSYGYTF
V: TRBV7-2; J: TRBJ2-7; CDR3: CASSRSGGQLSVYEQYF
V: TRBV5-1; J: TRBJ2-3; CDR3: CASSSPRTHSTDTQYF
V: TRBV6-6; J: TRBJ2-7; CDR3: CASSPNRVGSYEQYF
V: TRBV5-1; J: TRBJ2-1; CDR3: CASSFLGLAESSYNEQFF
V: TRBV7-9; J: TRBJ1-1; CDR3: CASSVDWNTEAFF
V: TRBV28; J: TRBJ2-1; CDR3: CASSFLGQGEYNEQFF
V: TRBV13; J: TRBJ1-1; CDR3: CASSQKTGIDTEAFF
V: TRBV28; J: .; CDR3: CASSWGSTEQYF
V: TRBV29-1; J: TRBJ2-1; CDR3: CSVLTPSSYNEQFF
V: TRBV28; J: TRBJ2-6; CDR3: CASSLVTSGANVLTF
V: TRBV7-2; J: TRBJ2-7; CDR3: CASSFPGTGDYEQYF
V: TRBV10-3; J: TRBJ1-1; CDR3: CATTGYTNTEAFF
V: TRBV7-9; J: TRBJ2-1; CDR3: CASSYGQGALDEQFF
V: TRBV20-1; J: TRBJ2-7; CDR3: CSANYRGQTTYEQYF
V: TRBV27; J: TRBJ2-7; CDR3: CASSWGQGGYEQYF
V: TRBV12-3/TRBV12-4; J: TRBJ2-7; CDR3: CASSLPSQEQYF
V: TRBV24-1; J: TRBJ2-1; CDR3: CATSRQGGNEQFF
V: TRBV4-1; J: TRBJ2-1; CDR3: CASSGEGSGSDYYNERFF
V: TRBV12-3/TRBV12-4; J: .; CDR3: CASSLVAGADEQYF
V: TRBV28; J: TRBJ1-5; CDR3: CASVGQNQPQHF
V: TRBV5-1; J: TRBJ2-1; CDR3: CASSLGLAGVAEQFF
V: TRBV7-2; J: TRBJ2-7; CDR3: CASSLRRTSYEQYF
V: TRBV28; J: .; CDR3: CACRDNSARETQYF
V: TRBV14; J: TRBJ2-3; CDR3: CASSQAYTDTQYF
V: TRBV15; J: TRBJ1-1; CDR3: CATSRDLGTEAFF
V: TRBV5-1; J: TRBJ2-7; CDR3: CASSGQGPSYEQYF
V: TRBV7-9; J: TRBJ2-3; CDR3: CASSFPLGGDTDTQYF
V: TRBV5-1; J: TRBJ2-3; CDR3: CASSMGTAPADTQYF
V: TRBV29-1; J: TRBJ2-6; CDR3: CSVEEGRLWTNVLTF
V: TRBV3-1; J: TRBJ2-7; CDR3: CASSQGPSSYEQYF
V: TRBV12-3/TRBV12-4; J: TRBJ2-6; CDR3: CASSYLSGPSGANVLTF
V: TRBV4-1; J: TRBJ2-3; CDR3: CASSHETSGVGDTQYF
V: TRBV4-2; J: TRBJ2-3; CDR3: CASSQEVLASSKTDTQYF